These T cell receptor beta chains were read from a single sample in a study of blood T cell repertoires in COVID-19. Assay used: immunoSEQ multiplex PCR; TCRdb lists only in-frame clones, some missing. Counted here are about 190,000 clones, about three quarters occurring once; the ten biggest clones make up 2.5% to 3%. Sequences were obtained from peripheral blood. These receptors all stem from a woman older than 75 with active or convalescent COVID-19. The CDR3 runs from the conserved cysteine through the conserved F or W. A D gene is named only where the DNA matches it firmly. A clone size is listed for some rows: how often the clone was seen (once, few, many), or a class if it is expanded.

v_gene	d_gene	j_gene	abundance	CDR3aa	CDR3nt
TRBV9	.	TRBJ2-1	.	CASSDRSEQFF	TGTGCCAGCAGCGACAGGAGTGAGCAGTTCTTC
TRBV6-5	TRBD1	TRBJ1-6	.	CAIRRTGYNSPLHF	TGTGCCATCCGGCGGACAGGGTATAATTCACCCCTCCACTTT
TRBV3-1/TRBV3-2	.	TRBJ2-2	.	CASSPPGGLGELFF	TGTGCCAGCAGCCCCCCGGGCGGGCTCGGGGAGCTGTTTTTT
TRBV11-2	TRBD1	TRBJ1-6	few	CASRRDSNSPLHF	TGTGCCAGCAGGCGGGACAGTAATTCACCCCTCCACTTT
TRBV2	.	TRBJ2-5	.	CASSQRSSSETQYF	TGTGCCAGCAGTCAACGTAGCAGCTCAGAGACCCAGTACTTC
TRBV12-2	.	TRBJ2-7	.	CASRQGRLPLFLEQYF	TGTGCAAGTCGACAGGGGAGGCTCCCCCTTTTTCTCGAGCAGTACTTC
TRBV5-1	TRBD2	TRBJ2-2	.	CASSKGLAGMGELFF	TGCGCCAGCAGCAAGGGACTAGCGGGGATGGGGGAGCTGTTTTTT
TRBV5-4	TRBD2	TRBJ2-7	.	CASSSKILAGESEQYF	TGTGCCAGCAGCTCTAAAATCTTAGCGGGCGAGAGCGAGCAGTACTTC
TRBV7-9	.	TRBJ2-2	.	CASSSAGRPGGRELFF	TGTGCCAGCAGCTCCGCCGGCCGACCGGGTGGCCGCGAGCTGTTTTTT
TRBV6-2/TRBV6-3	TRBD2	TRBJ2-7	.	CASSPGTKQYF	TGTGCCAGCAGCCCGGGGACTAAGCAGTACTTC
TRBV5-1	.	TRBJ1-2	few	CASSPEPLQKGYTF	TGCGCCAGCAGCCCCGAACCGTTACAGAAAGGCTACACCTTC
TRBV4-3	TRBD2	TRBJ2-3	.	CASSQGQAGNTDTQYF	TGCGCCAGCAGCCAAGGTCAAGCGGGGAACACAGATACGCAGTATTTT
TRBV12-3/TRBV12-4	.	TRBJ1-2	.	CASSSHIQGYTF	TGTGCCAGCAGTTCCCATATCCAGGGCTACACCTTC
TRBV7-7	.	TRBJ1-5	.	CASSLGYNQPQHF	TGTGCTAGCAGCTTAGGCTATAATCAGCCCCAGCATTTT
TRBV6-5	.	TRBJ1-2	.	CASTPGFYGYTF	TGTGCCAGCACCCCAGGTTTCTATGGCTACACCTTC
TRBV28	.	TRBJ1-2	.	CASSFQGRYGYTF	TGTGCCAGCAGTTTCCAGGGTCGCTATGGCTACACCTTC
TRBV5-1	TRBD2	TRBJ2-1	.	CASRLTSGGAHEQFF	TGCGCCAGCAGGTTGACTAGCGGGGGGGCCCATGAGCAGTTCTTC
TRBV7-9	.	TRBJ2-1	.	CASSRDRDYNEQFF	TGTGCCAGCAGCCGAGACAGAGACTACAATGAGCAGTTCTTC
TRBV6-2/TRBV6-3	TRBD2	TRBJ2-3	.	CASSPGTSGADTQYF	TGTGCCAGCAGCCCTGGGACTAGCGGGGCAGATACGCAGTATTTT
TRBV27	.	TRBJ1-2	once	CASSKGGDYGYTF	TGTGCCAGCAGCAAAGGGGGAGACTATGGCTACACCTTC
TRBV28	TRBD1	TRBJ1-5	.	CASSFLGQGGQPQHF	TGTGCCAGCAGTTTTCTGGGGCAGGGGGGTCAGCCCCAGCATTTT
TRBV9	.	TRBJ2-4	.	CASSDLGRNIQYF	TGTGCCAGCAGCGACCTAGGGAGGAACATTCAGTACTTC
TRBV2	.	TRBJ1-3	.	CASSEGRGYSGNTIYF	TGTGCCAGCAGCGAGGGAAGGGGGTACTCTGGAAACACCATATATTTT
TRBV10-3	TRBD2	TRBJ2-5	.	CAISARSGGAGETQYF	TGTGCCATCAGCGCCCGAAGCGGGGGGGCCGGCGAGACCCAGTACTTC
TRBV20-1	.	TRBJ2-1	.	CSVGRRDEQFF	TGCAGTGTGGGGCGGAGGGATGAGCAGTTCTTC
TRBV5-1	.	TRBJ1-2	.	CASSGEGYGYTF	TGCGCCAGCAGCGGTGAGGGCTATGGCTACACCTTC
TRBV9	TRBD1	TRBJ1-1	.	CASSTHRGRAEAFF	TGTGCCAGCAGCACGCACAGGGGTAGGGCTGAAGCTTTCTTT
TRBV5-1	TRBD2	TRBJ2-5	.	CASSAGGLASGGQETQYF	TGCGCCAGCAGCGCCGGAGGGTTGGCTAGCGGGGGGCAAGAGACCCAGTACTTC
TRBV6-2/TRBV6-3	.	TRBJ1-3	.	CASSSAGLGNTIYF	TGTGCCAGCAGTTCAGCGGGGCTTGGGAACACCATATATTTT
TRBV28	TRBD1	TRBJ1-3	.	CASSFRRGRSPGNTIYF	TGTGCCAGCAGTTTCCGAAGGGGGCGTAGCCCTGGAAACACCATATATTTT
TRBV6-1	TRBD2	TRBJ2-3	.	CASSGTGTTRTETQYF	TGTGCCAGCAGTGGCACCGGGACTACTCGCACAGAAACGCAGTATTTT
TRBV6-5	TRBD2	TRBJ2-1	.	CASSLRLAGGNEQFF	TGTGCCAGCAGTTTAAGACTAGCGGGGGGGAATGAGCAGTTCTTC
TRBV7-9	.	TRBJ2-7	.	CASSQTDFYEQYF	TGTGCCAGCAGCCAGACCGACTTCTACGAGCAGTACTTC
TRBV28	TRBD2	TRBJ2-7	.	CASRTSGYRKSYEQYF	TGTGCCAGCCGGACTAGCGGGTACCGTAAATCCTACGAGCAGTACTTC
TRBV4-2	.	TRBJ1-4	.	CASSQPNEKLFF	TGTGCCAGCAGCCAACCAAATGAAAAACTGTTTTTT
TRBV7-9	TRBD2	TRBJ2-3	.	CASSLGASGGPDDTQYF	TGTGCCAGCAGCTTAGGGGCTAGCGGGGGCCCCGACGATACGCAGTATTTT
TRBV25-1	.	TRBJ2-7	.	CASSPKTGFISYEQYF	TGTGCCAGCAGCCCAAAAACAGGGTTTATCTCCTACGAGCAGTACTTC
TRBV12-5	TRBD1	TRBJ2-5	.	CASGVDRHLDF	TGTGCTAGTGGTGTGGACAGGCACTTGGACTTC
TRBV20-1	.	TRBJ1-4	once	CSASWAGGSGVFF	.
TRBV18	.	TRBJ2-7	.	CASSPPSLYEQYF	TGTGCCAGCTCACCACCCTCCCTATACGAGCAGTACTTC
TRBV30	TRBD2	TRBJ2-1	.	CAWSGTSGSSYNEQFF	TGTGCCTGGAGCGGTACTAGCGGGAGCTCCTACAATGAGCAGTTCTTC
TRBV4-2	TRBD1	TRBJ1-2	.	CASSQEGAGGNYGYTF	TGTGCCAGCAGCCAAGAAGGGGCAGGGGGTAACTATGGCTACACCTTC
TRBV3-1/TRBV3-2	TRBD2	TRBJ2-5	.	CASSRPRGAGGQETQYF	TGTGCCAGCAGCCGACCTCGGGGAGCGGGGGGGCAAGAGACCCAGTACTTC
TRBV28	.	TRBJ1-5	.	CASSLDRSSSNQPQHF	TGTGCCAGCAGTTTAGACAGAAGTAGTAGCAATCAGCCCCAGCATTTT
TRBV3-1/TRBV3-2	TRBD1	TRBJ1-6	.	CASSQVDRGYSPLHF	TGTGCCAGCAGCCAAGTGGACAGGGGTTATTCACCCCTCCACTTT
TRBV5-1	TRBD1	TRBJ2-5	.	CASSLARTGQGETQYF	TGCGCCAGCAGCTTGGCTCGGACAGGGCAGGGTGAGACCCAGTACTTC